The source of this TCR beta chain is a study of blood T cell repertoires in COVID-19. Original methodology: For nucleated cells, counts were estimated from reference gene primer amplification. The table came from immunoSEQ multiplex PCR; TCRdb's copy has only in-frame clones and leaves some out. For V, J and clone size, that table is used; D and trimming come from the DNA. The table includes fewer than 110,000 clones, over 65% detected once. The V end was cut by 5 bases, the J end by 11 bases, with 18 bases between. The CDR3 runs to 12 residues. From germline, CDR1 is GTSNPN and CDR2 SVGIG (reference sequence).

Source material: peripheral blood. This sequence originates from a human donor in a cohort sampled during active COVID-19. The chain employs TRBV30 and TRBJ1-1; no reliable D call. The CDR3 DNA reads as TGTGCCTGGGGCTCCGGGGTGGCTTGGGCTTTCTTT. It codes for CAWGSGVAWAFF.